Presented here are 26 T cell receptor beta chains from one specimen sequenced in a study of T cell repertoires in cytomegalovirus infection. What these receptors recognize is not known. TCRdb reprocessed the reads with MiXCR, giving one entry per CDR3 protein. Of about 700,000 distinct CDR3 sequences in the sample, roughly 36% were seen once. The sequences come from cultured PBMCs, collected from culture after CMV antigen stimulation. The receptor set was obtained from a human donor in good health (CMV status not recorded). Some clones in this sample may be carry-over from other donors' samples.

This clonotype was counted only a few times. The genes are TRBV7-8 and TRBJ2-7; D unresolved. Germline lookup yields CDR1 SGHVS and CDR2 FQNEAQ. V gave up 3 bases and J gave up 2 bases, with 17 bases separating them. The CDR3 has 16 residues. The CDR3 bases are TGTGCCAGCAGCTTGTCTCACTCAAAGGCTCCCTACGAGCAGTACTTC. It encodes CASSLSHSKAPYEQYF.

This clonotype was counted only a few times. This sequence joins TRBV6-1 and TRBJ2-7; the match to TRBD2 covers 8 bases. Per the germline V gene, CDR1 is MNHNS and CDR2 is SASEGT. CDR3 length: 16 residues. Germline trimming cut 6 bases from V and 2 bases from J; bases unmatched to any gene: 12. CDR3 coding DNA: TGTGCCAGCAGCCCCTCCTCCGGGGGGGCTACCTACGAGCAGTACTTC. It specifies CASSPSSGGATYEQYF.

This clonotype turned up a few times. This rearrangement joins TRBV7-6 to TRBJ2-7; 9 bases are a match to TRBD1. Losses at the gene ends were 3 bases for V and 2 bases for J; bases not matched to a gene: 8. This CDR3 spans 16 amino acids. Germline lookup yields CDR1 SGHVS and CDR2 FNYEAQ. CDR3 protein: CASSLWGRDRAYEQYF. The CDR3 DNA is TGTGCCAGCAGCTTGTGGGGGAGGGACAGGGCCTACGAGCAGTACTTC.

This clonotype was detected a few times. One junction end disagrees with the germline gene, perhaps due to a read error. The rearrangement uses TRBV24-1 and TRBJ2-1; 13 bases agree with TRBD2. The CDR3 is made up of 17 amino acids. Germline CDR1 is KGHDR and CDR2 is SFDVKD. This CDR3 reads CATSDRTSGGDYDEQFF. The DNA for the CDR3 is TGTGCCACCAGTGATAGGACTAGCGGGGGAGACTACGATGAGCAGTTCTTC.

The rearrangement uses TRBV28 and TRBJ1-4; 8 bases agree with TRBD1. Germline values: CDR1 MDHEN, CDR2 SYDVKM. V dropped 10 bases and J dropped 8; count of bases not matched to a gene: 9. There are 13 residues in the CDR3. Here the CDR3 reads CANQDRGNEKLFF. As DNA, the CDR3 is TGTGCCAACCAAGACAGGGGAAACGAAAAACTGTTTTTT.

The CDR3 here is CASSLVALSYEQYF. The CDR3 nucleotides read TGCGCCAGCAGCTTGGTGGCCCTCTCCTACGAGCAGTACTTC. The chain links TRBV5-1 to TRBJ2-7; D unresolved. The CDR3 spans 14 residues. Germline-derived CDR1 and CDR2 are SGHRS and YFSETQ. Trimming pared 0 bases from V and 0 bases from J, leaving 7 bases between.

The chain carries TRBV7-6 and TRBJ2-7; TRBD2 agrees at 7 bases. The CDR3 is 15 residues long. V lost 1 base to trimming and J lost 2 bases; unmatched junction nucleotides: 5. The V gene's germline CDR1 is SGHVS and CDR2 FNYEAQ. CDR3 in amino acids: CASSLEPSGAYEQYF. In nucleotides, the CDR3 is TGTGCCAGCAGCTTAGAACCTAGCGGAGCCTACGAGCAGTACTTC.

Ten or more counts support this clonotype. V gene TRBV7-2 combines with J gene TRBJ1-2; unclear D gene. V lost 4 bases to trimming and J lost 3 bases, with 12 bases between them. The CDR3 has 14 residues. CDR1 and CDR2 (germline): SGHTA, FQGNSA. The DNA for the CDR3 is TGTGCCAGCAGCTCCTTTAGGAGCGACTATGGCTACACCTTC. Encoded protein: CASSSFRSDYGYTF.

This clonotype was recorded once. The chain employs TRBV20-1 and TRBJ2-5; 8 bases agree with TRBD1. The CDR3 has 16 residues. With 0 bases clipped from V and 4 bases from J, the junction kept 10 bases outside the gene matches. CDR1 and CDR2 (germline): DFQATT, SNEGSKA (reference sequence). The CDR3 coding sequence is TGCAGTGCTAGAGATGGAGACAGGGGCCAGAGAGAGACCCAGTACTTC. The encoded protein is CSARDGDRGQRETQYF.

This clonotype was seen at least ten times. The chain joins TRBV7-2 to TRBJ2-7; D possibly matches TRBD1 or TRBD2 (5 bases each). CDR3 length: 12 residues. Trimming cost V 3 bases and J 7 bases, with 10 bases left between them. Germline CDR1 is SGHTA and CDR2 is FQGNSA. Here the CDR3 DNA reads TGTGCCAGCAGCTTCCTTGAGGGGGAGCAGTACTTC. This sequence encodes CASSFLEGEQYF.

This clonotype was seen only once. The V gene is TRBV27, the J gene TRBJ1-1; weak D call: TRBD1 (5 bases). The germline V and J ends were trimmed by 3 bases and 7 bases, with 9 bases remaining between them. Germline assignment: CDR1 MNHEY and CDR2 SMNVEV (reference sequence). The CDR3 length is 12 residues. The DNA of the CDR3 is TGTGCCAGCAGTTTCTGGGGGAGTGAAGCTTTCTTT. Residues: CASSFWGSEAFF.

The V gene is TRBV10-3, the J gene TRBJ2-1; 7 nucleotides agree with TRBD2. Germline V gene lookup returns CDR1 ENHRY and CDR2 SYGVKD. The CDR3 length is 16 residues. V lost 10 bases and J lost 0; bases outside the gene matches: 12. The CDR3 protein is CASGREVPSSYNEQFF. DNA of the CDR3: TGTGCCAGTGGCCGGGAGGTCCCCAGCTCCTACAATGAGCAGTTCTTC.

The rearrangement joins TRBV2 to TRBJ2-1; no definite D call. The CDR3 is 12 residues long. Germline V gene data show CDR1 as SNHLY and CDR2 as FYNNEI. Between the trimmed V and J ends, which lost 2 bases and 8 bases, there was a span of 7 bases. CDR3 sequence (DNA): TGTGCCAGCAGTGAAACAAGGGATGAGCAGTTCTTC. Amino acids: CASSETRDEQFF.

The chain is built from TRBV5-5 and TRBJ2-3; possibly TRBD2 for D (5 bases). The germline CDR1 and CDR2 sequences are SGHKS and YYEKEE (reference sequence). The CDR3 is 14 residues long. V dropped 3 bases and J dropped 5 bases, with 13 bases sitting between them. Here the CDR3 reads CASSSSSSVDTQYF. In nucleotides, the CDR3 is TGTGCCAGCAGCTCTAGCTCGTCCGTAGATACGCAGTATTTT.

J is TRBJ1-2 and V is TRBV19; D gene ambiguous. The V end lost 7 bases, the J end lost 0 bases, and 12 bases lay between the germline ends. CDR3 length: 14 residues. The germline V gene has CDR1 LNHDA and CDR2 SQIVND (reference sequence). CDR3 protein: CASKALGANYGYTF. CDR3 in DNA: TGTGCCAGTAAGGCCCTCGGGGCTAACTATGGCTACACCTTC.

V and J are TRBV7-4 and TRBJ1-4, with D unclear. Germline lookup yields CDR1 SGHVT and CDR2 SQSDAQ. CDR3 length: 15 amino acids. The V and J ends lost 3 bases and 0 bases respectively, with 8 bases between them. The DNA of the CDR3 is TGTGCCAGCAGCTTGAAGTTACCAACTAATGAAAAACTGTTTTTT. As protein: CASSLKLPTNEKLFF. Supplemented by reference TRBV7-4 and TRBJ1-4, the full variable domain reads GAGVSQSPRYKVAKRGRDVALRCDSISGHVTLYWYRQTLGQGSEVLTYSQSDAQRDKSGRPSGRFSAERPERSVSTLKIQRTEQGDSAVYLCASSLKLPTNEKLFFGSGTQLSVL.

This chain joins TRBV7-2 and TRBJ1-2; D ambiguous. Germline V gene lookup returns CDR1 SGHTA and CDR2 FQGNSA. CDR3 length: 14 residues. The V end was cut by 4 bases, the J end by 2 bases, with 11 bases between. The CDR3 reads CASSSEWQNYGYTF. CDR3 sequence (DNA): TGTGCCAGCAGCTCTGAGTGGCAGAACTATGGCTACACCTTC.

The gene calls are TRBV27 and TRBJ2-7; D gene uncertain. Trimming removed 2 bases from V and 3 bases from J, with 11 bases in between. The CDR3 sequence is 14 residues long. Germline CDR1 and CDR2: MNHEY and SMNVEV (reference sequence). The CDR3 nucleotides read TGTGCCAGCAGTTTAGGTGTTAATGGCTACGAGCAGTACTTC. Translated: CASSLGVNGYEQYF.

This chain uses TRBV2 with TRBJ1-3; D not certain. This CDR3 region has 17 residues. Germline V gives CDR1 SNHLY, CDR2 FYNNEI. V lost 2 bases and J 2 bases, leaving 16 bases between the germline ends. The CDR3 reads CASSELPEGLAGNTIYF. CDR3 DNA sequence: TGTGCCAGCAGTGAATTACCGGAAGGGTTAGCTGGAAACACCATATATTTT.

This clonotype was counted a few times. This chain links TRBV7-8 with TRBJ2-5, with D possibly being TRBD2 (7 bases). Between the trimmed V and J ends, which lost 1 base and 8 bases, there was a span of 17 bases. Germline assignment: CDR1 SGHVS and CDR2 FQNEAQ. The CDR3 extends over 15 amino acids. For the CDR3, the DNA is TGTGCCAGCAGCTTAGAGCGGGGACAACGTGGTACCCAGTACTTC. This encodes CASSLERGQRGTQYF.

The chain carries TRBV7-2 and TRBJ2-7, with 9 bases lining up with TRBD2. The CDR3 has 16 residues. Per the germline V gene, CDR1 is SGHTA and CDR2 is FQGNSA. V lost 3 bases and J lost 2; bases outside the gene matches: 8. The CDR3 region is CASSFSGRGGPYEQYF. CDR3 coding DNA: TGTGCCAGCAGCTTTAGCGGGAGAGGGGGGCCCTACGAGCAGTACTTC.

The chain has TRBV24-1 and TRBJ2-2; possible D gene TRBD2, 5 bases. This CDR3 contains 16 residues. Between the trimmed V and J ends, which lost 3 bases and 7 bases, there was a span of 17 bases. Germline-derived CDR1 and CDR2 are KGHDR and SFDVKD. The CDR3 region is CATSDPRGRRVGELFF. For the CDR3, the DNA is TGTGCCACCAGTGATCCCCGTGGCCGGCGGGTCGGGGAGCTGTTTTTT.

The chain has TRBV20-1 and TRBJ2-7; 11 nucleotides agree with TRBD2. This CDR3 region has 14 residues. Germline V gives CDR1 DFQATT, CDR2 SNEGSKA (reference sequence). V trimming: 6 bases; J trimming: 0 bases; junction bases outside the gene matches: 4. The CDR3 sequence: CSAQGLADSYEQYF. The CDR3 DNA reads TGCAGTGCACAGGGACTAGCGGACTCCTACGAGCAGTACTTC.

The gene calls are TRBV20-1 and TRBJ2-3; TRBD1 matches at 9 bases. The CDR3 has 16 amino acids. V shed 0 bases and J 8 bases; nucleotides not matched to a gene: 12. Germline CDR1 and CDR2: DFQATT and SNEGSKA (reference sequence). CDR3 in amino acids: CSARDSGGQGVFTQYF. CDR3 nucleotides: TGCAGTGCTAGAGATAGTGGGGGACAGGGTGTGTTTACGCAGTATTTT.

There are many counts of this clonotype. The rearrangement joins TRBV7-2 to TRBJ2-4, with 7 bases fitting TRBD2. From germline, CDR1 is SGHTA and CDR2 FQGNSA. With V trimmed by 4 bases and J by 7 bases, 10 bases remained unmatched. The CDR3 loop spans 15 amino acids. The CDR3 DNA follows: TGTGCCAGCAGCTCTTCTGATTCGGGAGGCAACATTCAGTACTTC. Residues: CASSSSDSGGNIQYF.

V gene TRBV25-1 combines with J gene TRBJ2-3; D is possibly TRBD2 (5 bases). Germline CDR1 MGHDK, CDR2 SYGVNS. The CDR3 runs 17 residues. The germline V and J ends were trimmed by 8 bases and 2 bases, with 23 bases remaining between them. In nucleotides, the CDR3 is TGTGCCAGCGGACCCCCACGGGGAACACAACACACAGATACGCAGTATTTT. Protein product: CASGPPRGTQHTDTQYF.